This TCR beta chain stems from a study of blood T cell repertoires in COVID-19. In the study overall: Some COVID-19 samples were acute and others convalescent; all came from the United States, Italy and Spain. PBMCs, B-cell-depleted T cells, or T cells provided the cDNA or gDNA that made up the material.

Profiled with immunoSEQ multiplex PCR; TCRdb holds only in-frame clones, not every one. The profile shows about 75,000 clones, approximately 87% of them singletons. This CDR3 is 14 amino acids long. The trim removed 7 bases at V and 4 bases at J, leaving 7 bases unmatched. The germline V gene encodes CDR1 ENHRY and CDR2 SYGVKD. The rearrangement links TRBV10-3 to TRBJ2-3; TRBD2 agrees at 8 bases. The sequence was collected from a human donor in a cohort sampled during active COVID-19. Sequencing used peripheral blood. The CDR3 region is CAIKRAGGSDTQYF. The CDR3 nucleotides read TGTGCCATCAAAAGGGCGGGGGGATCAGATACGCAGTATTTT.